This T cell receptor (beta chain) was retrieved from a study of technical replicates of blood from several donors (TCRdb year 2017). This clone has a single count. The clone's antigen remains unknown. No much larger clonotype is one base removed from it; base qualities were not supplied. Libraries came from the immunoSEQ multiplex PCR assay. TCRdb re-hosts the immuneACCESS table, in-frame sequences only. Its copies lack some clones; in the studies checked, an unresolved V gene accounts for under half of them, and the cause for the rest is not known. Here the sample has approximately 15,000 clones; approximately 88% occur a single time. The ten largest clones represent under 15% of the sample. From V the trimming removes 2 bases and from J it removes 4 bases, while the gene matches leave 7 bases of the junction unaccounted for. The CDR3 starts with the cysteine, ends with the phenylalanine, and has 16 residues. The only DNA kept is the CDR3, 48 bases in frame from the first base. Via the germline V gene, CDR1 is MNHNS and CDR2 SASEGT.

The sequence derives from a human donor in good health. Sequencing used PBMCs. The V gene is TRBV6-1 and the J gene is TRBJ2-7; TRBD2 aligns with 11 central bases. The bases are TGTGCCAGCAGTGAACGAACTAGCGGGAGAGGGTACGAGCAGTACTTC. This yields the protein CASSERTSGRGYEQYF.